The 29 T cell receptor beta chains below come from one sample, sequenced in a study of blood T cell repertoires in COVID-19. Assay: immunoSEQ multiplex PCR; the TCRdb copy retains only in-frame clones and omits some. Of approximately 26,000 clones listed, about 92% were seen once; the top ten hold about 1.9%. The sequenced material came from peripheral blood. These receptors all stem from a human donor in a cohort sampled during active COVID-19.

The V and J genes are TRBV24-1 and TRBJ2-1; 12 bases align to TRBD2. The trim removed 5 bases at V and 5 bases at J, leaving 6 bases unmatched. CDR3 length equals 16 residues. Per the germline V gene, CDR1 is KGHDR and CDR2 is SFDVKD. The DNA of the CDR3 is TGTGCCACCAGTGCTAGCGGGAGGGGATTGGACAATGAGCAGTTCTTC. The encoded protein is CATSASGRGLDNEQFF.

This clone appeared a single time. The genes are TRBV18 and TRBJ1-1, with D possibly matching TRBD1 (6 bases). The CDR3 sequence is 14 residues long. The ends were cut back, 2 bases at V and 1 base at J, with 8 bases in the middle. Per the germline V gene, CDR1 is KGHSH and CDR2 is LQKENI. Here the CDR3 DNA reads TGTGCCAGCTCACCAGGACAGCGGAACACTGAAGCTTTCTTT. Protein product: CASSPGQRNTEAFF.

This clone came up once. This chain uses TRBV13 with TRBJ2-7; 11 bases are a match to TRBD2. CDR1 is PRHDT and CDR2 is FYEKMQ in the germline V gene (reference sequence). With V trimmed by 0 bases and J by 3 bases, 10 bases remained unmatched. The CDR3 consists of 18 residues. CDR3 protein: CASSLGSGRLAGSYEQYF. The DNA of the CDR3 is TGTGCCAGCAGCTTAGGCTCGGGTAGACTAGCGGGGAGCTACGAGCAGTACTTC.

In this sample, this clone turned up once. This chain links TRBV5-1 with TRBJ2-7, with 9 bases that match TRBD1. After removal of 7 bases from V and 4 bases from J, the junction contained 15 bases not matched to a gene. The germline V gene encodes CDR1 SGHRS and CDR2 YFSETQ. The CDR3 is 16 amino acids. For the CDR3, the DNA is TGCGCCAGCGGTCCCGGGACAGGGATGGGGCCATACGAGCAGTACTTC. Its protein product is CASGPGTGMGPYEQYF.

This clone was recorded only once. The chain has TRBV27 and TRBJ1-2, with 7 bases that match TRBD1. CDR3 size: 13 residues. The ends lost 6 bases at V and 1 base at J; junction bases unmatched: 2. Per the germline V gene, CDR1 is MNHEY and CDR2 is SMNVEV (reference sequence). In nucleotides, the CDR3 is TGTGCCAGCAGCAGGGGGGTTAACTATGGCTACACCTTC. The encoded protein is CASSRGVNYGYTF.

This sequence joins TRBV12-3 or TRBV12-4 and TRBJ2-3; D is unresolved. V was cut by 6 bases and J by 4 bases, with 8 bases left in between. The CDR3 extends over 12 amino acids. DNA of the CDR3: TGTGCCAGCAGGGCCGCATCAGATACGCAGTATTTT. Protein sequence: CASRAASDTQYF.

V is TRBV27 and J is TRBJ2-3; 9 nucleotides line up with TRBD1. The CDR3 spans 15 residues. V gave up 8 bases and J gave up 5 bases; unmatched junction bases: 11. In germline, CDR1 is MNHEY, CDR2 SMNVEV (reference sequence). CDR3 DNA: TGTGCCAGCTTAATCCATGGGACAGGGCAAGATACGCAGTATTTT. Protein: CASLIHGTGQDTQYF.

This sequence joins TRBV7-2 and TRBJ1-4, with D maybe TRBD1 (6 bases). The CDR3 covers 14 residues. Germline loops: CDR1 SGHTA, CDR2 FQGNSA. V lost 6 bases and J 8 bases, leaving 16 bases between the germline ends. In nucleotides, the CDR3 is TGTGCCAGCAGGTCAGGGGCGGGTAGCGAAAAACTGTTTTTT. It translates to CASRSGAGSEKLFF.

This chain uses TRBV30 with TRBJ1-3; tentative D call: TRBD1 (6 bases). The CDR3 consists of 15 residues. V lost 5 bases and J 4 bases, leaving 18 bases between the germline ends. Germline V gene sequence: CDR1 GTSNPN, CDR2 SVGIG (reference sequence). CDR3 sequence (DNA): TGTGCCTGGGGTTTGGGGGCGAATGACGGAAACACCATATATTTT. Residues: CAWGLGANDGNTIYF.

The CDR3: CASSLASHRLAGGATGELFF. As DNA, the CDR3 is TGTGCCAGCAGCTTAGCGTCTCACAGACTAGCGGGAGGGGCCACCGGGGAGCTGTTTTTT. The chain has TRBV7-2 and TRBJ2-2; 14 nucleotides agree with TRBD2. After removal of 0 bases from V and 4 bases from J, the junction contained 10 bases not matched to a gene. This CDR3 comprises 20 residues. Germline loops: CDR1 SGHTA, CDR2 FQGNSA.

This sequence joins TRBV7-9 and TRBJ1-1, with no clear D. Germline assignment: CDR1 SEHNR and CDR2 FQNEAQ (reference sequence). CDR3 size: 14 residues. With 1 base removed from V and 1 base from J, the gap between germline ends came to 7 bases. DNA for the CDR3: TGTGCCAGCAGCTTAGGAGGGAGGAACACTGAAGCTTTCTTT. This codes for CASSLGGRNTEAFF. Using reference TRBV7-9 and TRBJ1-1 for the parts outside the CDR3, the full variable domain is DTGVSQNPRHKITKRGQNVTFRCDPISEHNRLYWYRQTLGQGPEFLTYFQNEAQLEKSRLLSDRFSAERPKGSFSTLEIQRTEQGDSAMYLCASSLGGRNTEAFFGQGTRLTVV.

The chain is built from TRBV28 and TRBJ2-4, with 13 nucleotides matching TRBD2. This CDR3 spans 22 amino acids. Looked up from germline, CDR1 is MDHEN and CDR2 is SYDVKM. Trimming at V came to 3 bases and at J to 1 base, leaving 18 bases not matched to a gene. CDR3 nucleotide sequence: TGTGCCAGCAGTTTTCCACCTCCCTCGACTAGCGGGGGGCCCCTGGCCAAAAACATTCAGTACTTC. This encodes CASSFPPPSTSGGPLAKNIQYF.

The chain has TRBV7-9 and TRBJ2-3; possible D gene TRBD1, 6 bases. Trimming took off 5 bases at V and 1 base at J, with 10 bases between the two ends. The CDR3 extends over 14 amino acids. Germline CDR1 is SEHNR and CDR2 is FQNEAQ (reference sequence). The CDR3 region is CASSPQGGTDTQYF. DNA for the CDR3: TGTGCCAGCAGCCCACAGGGTGGCACAGATACGCAGTATTTT.

The V gene is TRBV21-1, the J gene TRBJ2-3; the DNA was not used to check the table's D call, TRBD1. TRBV21-1 is classified as a pseudogene. CDR3 length: 23 amino acids. CDR3 sequence (DNA): TGTGCCAGCAGCCACGGCGTACTCCGGGACAGGGTAATCCGCGATCGATGCACAGATACGCAGTATTTT. The encoded protein is CASSHGVLRDRVIRDRCTDTQYF.

The CDR3 is CATSRRTGSTDTQYF. CDR3 nucleotide sequence: TGTGCCACCAGCAGAAGGACAGGGAGCACAGATACGCAGTATTTT. The chain employs TRBV15 and TRBJ2-3; TRBD1 aligns across 8 bases. The CDR3 totals 15 residues. Germline CDR1 reads LNHNV; CDR2 reads YYDKDF (reference sequence). V was pared by 2 bases and J by 0 bases, with 1 base of the junction left unmatched.

This clone showed up just once. The chain joins TRBV11-3 to TRBJ2-7, with D possibly TRBD2 on 5 matching bases. The ends were cut back, 1 base at V and 9 bases at J, with 16 bases in the middle. Germline V gene sequence: CDR1 SGHNT, CDR2 YENEEA. CDR3 length equals 14 residues. The CDR3 DNA follows: TGTGCCAGCAGCTTAGGGGGTCTTAGCGCAACGCAGTACTTC. Amino acids: CASSLGGLSATQYF.

The chain couples TRBV11-3 to TRBJ2-1; maybe TRBD1 (5 bases). V shed 5 bases and J shed 10 bases, with 18 bases lying between them. The CDR3 runs 14 residues. Germline V gene sequence: CDR1 SGHNT, CDR2 YENEEA. CDR3 coding DNA: TGTGCCAGCAGCCACGAAGGGGCCCTAGTAGAGCAGTTCTTC. It codes for CASSHEGALVEQFF.

A few counts support this clone. V usage is TRBV7-2 and J usage is TRBJ1-2; 8 positions agree with TRBD1. V gave up 1 base and J gave up 0 bases; unmatched junction bases: 1. Per the germline V gene, CDR1 is SGHTA and CDR2 is FQGNSA. This CDR3 region has 15 residues. Here the CDR3 DNA reads TGTGCCAGCAGCTTAGAGGACAGGGCTAACTATGGCTACACCTTC. It codes for CASSLEDRANYGYTF.

The rearrangement links TRBV11-3 to TRBJ2-1; 13 bases are a match to TRBD2. V dropped 4 bases and J dropped 6; count of bases not matched to a gene: 3. The CDR3 totals 15 residues. Germline V gives CDR1 SGHNT, CDR2 YENEEA. The CDR3 nucleotides read TGTGCCAGCAGCTGGACTAGCGGGAGCGTCAATGAGCAGTTCTTC. Translated, it gives CASSWTSGSVNEQFF.

The CDR3, as DNA: TGTGCCAGCAGTTACGTGGGGCCTAGCACAGATACGCAGTATTTT. Protein product: CASSYVGPSTDTQYF. The chain is built from TRBV6-5 and TRBJ2-3; perhaps TRBD1 as D (5 bases). Germline CDR1 is MNHEY and CDR2 is SVGAGI. V was pared by 2 bases and J by 0 bases, with 9 bases between. CDR3 length equals 15 residues.

This clone was seen once. The rearrangement links TRBV29-1 to TRBJ2-1; 9 positions match TRBD1. CDR3 length equals 13 residues. Looked up from germline, CDR1 is SQVTM and CDR2 is ANQGSEA. Germline trimming cut 3 bases from V and 12 bases from J; bases unmatched to any gene: 9. CDR3 residues: CSVDQGTGPGQFF. CDR3 DNA: TGCAGCGTTGATCAAGGGACAGGGCCGGGGCAGTTCTTC.

CDR3 region: CASSLVLFGGTGGNQPQHF. CDR3 sequence (DNA): TGTGCCAGCAGCTTAGTTTTATTCGGTGGGACAGGGGGCAATCAGCCCCAGCATTTT. J is TRBJ1-5 and V is TRBV7-2, with 10 positions matching TRBD1. V was pared by 1 base and J by 2 bases, with 11 bases of the junction left unmatched. CDR3 length: 19 residues. The germline V gene encodes CDR1 SGHTA and CDR2 FQGNSA.

V is TRBV7-2 and J is TRBJ2-3, with D perhaps matching TRBD2 (7 bases). CDR1 and CDR2 from the germline V gene are SGHTA and FQGNSA. V dropped 0 bases and J dropped 5 bases, with 12 bases sitting between them. The CDR3 has 15 residues. The CDR3 reads CASSLAGGGKDTQYF. The CDR3, as DNA: TGTGCCAGCAGCTTAGCGGGGGGGGGCAAAGATACGCAGTATTTT.

As regards this clone: Other DNA sequences of this sample code for an identical CDR3. The chain recombines TRBV6-5 with TRBJ1-6; D not resolved. The ends were cut back, 8 bases at V and 6 bases at J, with 17 bases in the middle. The CDR3 runs 15 residues. Germline values: CDR1 MNHEY, CDR2 SVGAGI. CDR3 sequence (DNA): TGTGCCAGCTCTATTAGTATGACAACTAATTCACCCCTCCACTTT. It yields the protein CASSISMTTNSPLHF.

The chain carries TRBV5-6 and TRBJ2-4; a weak D match, TRBD2 (5 bases). Trimming shortened V by 4 bases and J by 9 bases, and 14 bases separated the two germline ends. The germline gives CDR1 SGHDT, CDR2 YYEEEE. The CDR3 runs to 13 residues. The CDR3 sequence: CASSRGDLSIQYF. CDR3 nucleotide sequence: TGTGCCAGCAGCCGGGGTGATTTAAGCATTCAGTACTTC.

This chain joins TRBV5-1 and TRBJ2-4; D may be TRBD2 (7 bases). Trimming shortened V by 0 bases and J by 2 bases, and 12 bases separated the two germline ends. CDR1 is SGHRS, CDR2 YFSETQ, per germline. The CDR3 length is 16 residues. CDR3 region: CASSLGGGEPKNIQYF. The CDR3 bases are TGCGCCAGCAGCTTGGGAGGGGGGGAACCCAAAAACATTCAGTACTTC.

The rearrangement uses TRBV5-1 and TRBJ1-4; D unclear. The CDR3 covers 14 residues. The ends were cut back, 4 bases at V and 7 bases at J, with 14 bases in the middle. CDR1 SGHRS and CDR2 YFSETQ come from the germline V gene. The CDR3 bases are TGCGCCAGCAGCGTCTCTGGGCTAAGTGAAAAACTGTTTTTT. Its translation: CASSVSGLSEKLFF.

This clone was picked up a small number of times. The CDR3 is CASSPQTGWNQPQHF. The CDR3 DNA sequence: TGTGCCAGCAGTCCCCAGACAGGTTGGAATCAGCCCCAGCATTTT. The gene calls are TRBV28 and TRBJ1-5; D is perhaps TRBD1 (6 bases). CDR3 length: 15 amino acids. Germline V gene lookup returns CDR1 MDHEN and CDR2 SYDVKM. V was pared by 5 bases and J by 4 bases, with 15 bases between.

The DNA for the CDR3 is TGTGCCAGCAGAAACTCCCTGACACTTCAACAGAACTATGGCTACACCTTC. Protein product: CASRNSLTLQQNYGYTF. The chain combines TRBV2 with TRBJ1-2; D unclear. Trimming removed 6 bases from V and 2 bases from J, with 22 bases in between. Germline V lookup: CDR1 SNHLY, CDR2 FYNNEI. This CDR3 is built from 17 residues.